A selection of T cell receptor beta chains follows, all from one sample in a study of blood T cell repertoires in COVID-19. Only in-frame clones appear in the TCRdb table, and some are missing; sequencing was by immunoSEQ multiplex PCR. The sample has about 250,000 clones; roughly 80% are singletons. Sequences were obtained from PBMCs or T cells enriched from blood (not recorded which). Receptors originate from a man aged 35-49 years who had been exposed to COVID-19. Both conserved end residues are part of each CDR3. A D gene is named only where the DNA matches it firmly. Rows give clone size only sometimes, using once, few, many, or a class for an expanded clone.

clone_size j_call d_call v_call cdr3_nt cdr3_aa
NA TRBJ2-3 NA TRBV29-1 TGCAGCGTTGAGACCGGGAGTCCAGATACGCAGTATTTT CSVETGSPDTQYF
once TRBJ2-3 NA TRBV18 TGTGCCAGCTCACCCTTGTCTAACACCAGGGACTCGGATACGCAGTATTTT CASSPLSNTRDSDTQYF
NA TRBJ2-3 TRBD1 TRBV18 TGTGCCAGCTCCCCGGGACAGGCAGATACGCAGTATTTT CASSPGQADTQYF
NA TRBJ2-5 TRBD2 TRBV12-5 TGTGCTAGTGGTTCTCTAGCGGGGCAAGAGACCCAGTACTTC CASGSLAGQETQYF
NA TRBJ2-3 NA TRBV7-9 TGTGCCAGCAGCGCCCCGGCGGTCCCTCAGCAGTATTTT CASSAPAVPQQYF
few TRBJ1-1 NA TRBV29-1 TGCAGCTCTGGGGGGGACACTGAAGCTTTCTTT CSSGGDTEAFF
NA TRBJ2-1 TRBD1 TRBV11-1 TGTGCCAGCAGCTTAGTTCCGGGACAGTCCCTCAATGAGCAGTTCTTC CASSLVPGQSLNEQFF
NA TRBJ2-5 TRBD1 TRBV18 TGTGCCAGCTCACCAGGGACAGGGATTCAAGAGACCCAGTACTTC CASSPGTGIQETQYF
NA TRBJ1-5 NA TRBV24-1 TGTGCCACCAGCGATCCGGGGGAAACGCCCCAGCATTTT CATSDPGETPQHF
NA TRBJ2-7 TRBD1 TRBV29-1 TGCAGCGTTGAGACAGGGGATTTGCAGTACTTC CSVETGDLQYF
NA TRBJ1-1 NA TRBV3-1/TRBV3-2 TGTGCCAGCAGCCAAGTTACAGGCACTGAAGCTTTCTTT CASSQVTGTEAFF
NA TRBJ2-3 NA TRBV7-3 TGTGCCAGCAGCTTACAGCGGCAGAATACGCAGTATTTT CASSLQRQNTQYF
NA TRBJ2-6 NA TRBV11-3 TGTGCCAGCAGCCCATGGATTGAGACAGGCCTCCCCTCTGGGGCCAACGTCCTGACTTTC CASSPWIETGLPSGANVLTF
NA TRBJ1-2 NA TRBV9 TGTGCCAGCAGCCCCTCCTCCGAAGCCTATGGCTACACCTTC CASSPSSEAYGYTF
NA TRBJ2-2 NA TRBV7-9 TGTGCCAGCAGCTTTGAGGCTAACACCGGGGAGCTGTTTTTT CASSFEANTGELFF
few TRBJ1-4 NA TRBV2 TGTGCCAGCACACAGGAGCATGAAAAACTGTTTTTT CASTQEHEKLFF
NA TRBJ1-1 NA TRBV7-8 TGTGCCAGCAGTCCGGGGATTCGGACTGAAGCTTTCTTT CASSPGIRTEAFF
NA TRBJ2-1 TRBD2 TRBV19 TGTGCCAGTAGTATTGCCACTAGCGGGATACCCCCTTACAATGAGCAGTTCTTC CASSIATSGIPPYNEQFF
NA TRBJ1-2 TRBD1 TRBV6-5 TGTGCCAGCAGGCCCGGACAGGCCTTAGGCTACACCTTC CASRPGQALGYTF
NA TRBJ1-5 TRBD1 TRBV7-8 TGTGCCAGCAGCCGGGACAGAGGTAGCAATCAGCCCCAGCATTTT CASSRDRGSNQPQHF